Each of the 7 T cell receptor beta chains below was sequenced from the same sample in a study of Graves' ophthalmopathy and Graves' hyperthyroidism (dated by TCRdb to the late 2010s). The sequencer was an Illumina HiSeq 2000. For repertoire sequencing, TCR beta CDR3 regions were amplified from RNA transcripts. A first-round RT-PCR used HTBI primers with the Qiagen OneStep RT-PCR kit, followed by a second-round multiplex PCR, size selection and purification. TCRdb passed the public sequencing reads through fastp at Q25 and MiXCR, retaining productive beta sequences. Entries that share a CDR3 protein sequence are merged under the most common genes and DNA. In all, the sample holds 45,000 to 60,000 distinct CDR3 sequences, and about half of those were seen once. The ten most abundant clones make up 4.7% of the sample. Sequences were obtained from peripheral blood. All receptors derive from an adult woman with Graves' ophthalmopathy.

In its sample, this clonotype is medium-sized. The gene calls are TRBV20-1 and TRBJ2-3, with 9 bases identical to TRBD2. The CDR3 is 14 amino acids. CDR1 DFQATT and CDR2 SNEGSKA come from the germline V gene (reference sequence). The V gene end was trimmed by 0 bases and the J gene end by 3 bases; junction bases not matched to a gene: 1. This CDR3 is CSARDAGGTDTQYF. Written as DNA, the CDR3 is TGCAGTGCTAGAGATGCGGGAGGGACAGATACGCAGTATTTT.

At least ten counts were recorded for this clonotype. V and J are TRBV7-8 and TRBJ2-3; 14 bases fit TRBD2. V lost 1 base and J lost 3; bases outside the gene matches: 0. Germline values: CDR1 SGHVS, CDR2 FQNEAQ. The length of the CDR3 is 16 residues. For the CDR3, the DNA is TGTGCCAGCAGCTTAGGGACTAGCGGGAGGACAGATACGCAGTATTTT. Protein: CASSLGTSGRTDTQYF.

This chain uses TRBV7-3 with TRBJ2-7; possible D gene TRBD1, 5 bases. CDR3 length equals 13 residues. Between the trimmed V and J ends, which lost 1 base and 7 bases, there was a span of 11 bases. Germline CDR1 is SGHTA and CDR2 is FQGTGA. As DNA, the CDR3 is TGTGCCAGCAGCTTAAGGGGCACCGGGGAGCAGTACTTC. Its protein product is CASSLRGTGEQYF.

This clonotype was counted ten times or more. This sequence may be a read error, since a much larger clone differs from it by one base. CDR3 sequence (DNA): TGCAGTGCAGTGGCGGGAGGGGACTACGAGCAGTACTTC. Residues: CSAVAGGDYEQYF. The J gene is TRBJ2-7, the V gene TRBV20-1; 9 nucleotides align to TRBD2. The V segment lost 6 bases and the J segment 3 bases; nucleotides outside the gene matches: 6. Looked up from germline, CDR1 is DFQATT and CDR2 is SNEGSKA (reference sequence). The CDR3 spans 13 residues.

CDR3 nucleotide sequence: TGTGCCAGCAGATCCCTCACTTCGACTACGACCGACGAGCAGTACTTC. It specifies CASRSLTSTTTDEQYF. This chain connects TRBV28 to TRBJ2-7; possibly TRBD2 for D (5 bases). V was clipped by 6 bases and J by 5 bases, with 23 bases between them. The CDR3 contains 16 residues. CDR1 and CDR2 (germline): MDHEN, SYDVKM.

This rearrangement joins TRBV5-1 to TRBJ1-5; D call uncertain. The V end lost 4 bases, the J end lost 11 bases, and 22 bases lay between the germline ends. The CDR3 has 15 amino acids. Germline CDR1 and CDR2: SGHRS and YFSETQ. CDR3 sequence (DNA): TGCGCCAGCAGCCAACTATCAAAGAACCAAGAGACCCAGCATTTT. Translated: CASSQLSKNQETQHF.

The V and J genes are TRBV7-8 and TRBJ1-2, with 8 positions matching TRBD1. The germline gives CDR1 SGHVS, CDR2 FQNEAQ. J lost 7 bases, V lost 2 bases, and 3 bases had no gene match. This CDR3 has 13 amino acids. In DNA, the CDR3 is TGTGCCAGCAGCTTAAGCGACAGGGGTGGCTACACCTTC. Translating gives CASSLSDRGGYTF.